These 17 T cell receptor beta chains came from one sample sequenced in a study of CD8 T cells in Susac syndrome. The authors reverse transcribed roughly 0.5 to 1 ug RNA with random hexamers. TCRdb used MiXCR to reprocess the immunoSEQ multiplex PCR reads, holding one entry per CDR3 protein. The sample has some 250,000 distinct CDR3 sequences; 90% to 97% are singletons. Input material: CD4+ T cells from PBMCs. The receptors come from a human donor with Susac syndrome.

The chain links TRBV30 to TRBJ1-4, with D uncertain. The CDR3 sequence is 12 residues long. The V and J ends lost 2 bases and 8 bases respectively, with 9 bases between them. The germline gives CDR1 GTSNPN, CDR2 SVGIG (reference sequence). Written as DNA, the CDR3 is TGTGCCTGGAGTACCCTTAGGGAAAAACTGTTTTTT. Translation: CAWSTLREKLFF.

V is TRBV19 and J is TRBJ2-1, with TRBD2 matching over 12 bases. From germline, CDR1 is LNHDA and CDR2 SQIVND (reference sequence). Trimming at V came to 5 bases and at J to 0 bases, leaving 8 bases not matched to a gene. This CDR3 has 18 residues. CDR3 coding DNA: TGTGCCAGTAGTTCCGGGACTAGCGGGCCAAGCTCCTACAATGAGCAGTTCTTC. As protein: CASSSGTSGPSSYNEQFF.

The genes are TRBV20-1 and TRBJ1-2, with D possibly matching TRBD1 (5 bases). V lost 5 bases, J lost 3 bases, and 16 bases lay in between. This CDR3 is built from 14 residues. Germline V gives CDR1 DFQATT, CDR2 SNEGSKA (reference sequence). The CDR3 region has the DNA TGCAGTGCTGAGATCCTTGACAGAGACTATGGCTACACCTTC. It translates to CSAEILDRDYGYTF.

This sequence joins TRBV5-1 and TRBJ2-5, with TRBD1 identical over 8 bases. Germline values: CDR1 SGHRS, CDR2 YFSETQ. The CDR3 spans 15 residues. Germline trimming cut 4 bases from V and 2 bases from J; bases unmatched to any gene: 7. The CDR3 spells CASSLTTGGQETQYF. Here the CDR3 DNA reads TGCGCCAGCAGCCTTACTACAGGGGGTCAAGAGACCCAGTACTTC.

This chain joins TRBV11-2 and TRBJ2-3; D is undetermined. Germline CDR1 and CDR2: SGHAT and FQNNGV. The V and J ends lost 3 bases and 4 bases respectively, with 8 bases between them. The CDR3 covers 13 residues. The CDR3 loop is CASSLGVADTQYF. CDR3 DNA: TGTGCCAGCAGCTTGGGCGTTGCAGATACGCAGTATTTT. The full variable domain, in which reference TRBV11-2 and TRBJ2-3 provide the parts outside the CDR3, is EAGVAQSPRYKIIEKRQSVAFWCNPISGHATLYWYQQILGQGPKLLIQFQNNGVVDDSQLPKDRFSAERLKGVDSTLKIQPAKLEDSAVYLCASSLGVADTQYFGPGTRLTVL.

The J gene is TRBJ2-5, the V gene TRBV29-1; TRBD1 aligns across 8 bases. This CDR3 has 15 amino acids. Per germline, CDR1 SQVTM and CDR2 ANQGSEA. V lost 3 bases and J lost 5; bases outside the gene matches: 11. CDR3 nucleotide sequence: TGCAGCGTTGAGCCATTGACAGGGGTAGGGGAGACCCAGTACTTC. Its protein is CSVEPLTGVGETQYF.

This clonotype was counted a single time. The genes are TRBV25-1 and TRBJ2-6, with D maybe TRBD2 (6 bases). Germline CDR1 is MGHDK and CDR2 is SYGVNS. There are 14 residues in the CDR3. V lost 3 bases and J lost 11, with 14 bases in between. The CDR3 sequence: CASSDRGTGDVLTF. The CDR3, as DNA: TGTGCCAGCAGTGACCGGGGGACGGGGGACGTCCTGACTTTC. Complete variable domain (other parts from reference TRBV25-1 and TRBJ2-6): EADIYQTPRYLVIGTGKKITLECSQTMGHDKMYWYQQDPGMELHLIHYSYGVNSTEKGDLSSESTVSRIRTEHFPLTLESARPSHTSQYLCASSDRGTGDVLTFGAGSRLTVL.

This clonotype was detected only once. The chain uses TRBV25-1 and TRBJ1-3; D uncertain. Trimming cost V 4 bases and J 2 bases, with 12 bases left between them. There are 15 residues in the CDR3. Germline V gives CDR1 MGHDK, CDR2 SYGVNS. The CDR3 bases are TGTGCCAGCAGTGGCACGTATACTACTGGAAACACCATATATTTT. Its protein product is CASSGTYTTGNTIYF.

The genes are TRBV5-1 and TRBJ2-5; D may be TRBD1 or TRBD2 (5 bases each). Germline V CDR1 and CDR2: SGHRS, YFSETQ. The CDR3 consists of 14 residues. V gave up 2 bases and J gave up 5 bases, with 13 bases separating them. The CDR3 sequence: CASSLPGTAETQYF. The DNA of the CDR3 is TGCGCCAGCAGCTTACCTGGGACCGCGGAGACCCAGTACTTC.

The J gene is TRBJ1-1, the V gene TRBV5-1, with 7 nucleotides matching TRBD1. CDR1 and CDR2 from the germline V gene are SGHRS and YFSETQ. The CDR3 contains 15 residues. Germline trimming cut 0 bases from V and 7 bases from J; bases unmatched to any gene: 9. The CDR3 reads CASSLDPGTALEAFF. The CDR3 nucleotides read TGCGCCAGCAGCTTGGATCCCGGGACAGCCCTTGAAGCTTTCTTT.

This clonotype was found once. The gene calls are TRBV15 and TRBJ2-1, with TRBD1 matching over 7 bases. The germline V gene encodes CDR1 LNHNV and CDR2 YYDKDF (reference sequence). Unmatched junction bases numbered 9, after V lost 2 bases and J lost 5 bases. The CDR3 runs 16 residues. CDR3 amino acids: CATSRLGTVSHNEQFF. The CDR3, as DNA: TGTGCCACCAGCAGACTCGGGACAGTAAGCCACAATGAGCAGTTCTTC.

The chain combines TRBV7-9 with TRBJ2-5; perhaps TRBD1 as D (6 bases). This CDR3 spans 14 amino acids. Deletions cut 3 bases from V and 5 bases from J, with 13 bases between. The germline CDR1 and CDR2 sequences are SEHNR and FQNEAQ (reference sequence). CDR3 protein: CASSLQGWEETQYF. In nucleotides, the CDR3 is TGTGCCAGCAGCTTGCAGGGGTGGGAGGAGACCCAGTACTTC.

The CDR3 region has the DNA TGTGCCAGCAGTTCCCTAGGGGCTAATGAAAAACTGTTTTTT. Its protein product is CASSSLGANEKLFF. The rearrangement links TRBV27 to TRBJ1-4; D perhaps matches TRBD1 (5 bases). The CDR3 extends over 14 amino acids. CDR1 is MNHEY and CDR2 is SMNVEV in the germline V gene (reference sequence). Between the trimmed V and J ends, which lost 4 bases and 3 bases, there was a span of 9 bases.

The chain combines TRBV11-2 with TRBJ2-7; either TRBD1 or TRBD2 may supply D (5 bases each). Deletions cut 3 bases from V and 1 base from J, with 10 bases between. The CDR3 extends over 14 amino acids. CDR1 is SGHAT, CDR2 FQNNGV, per germline. In nucleotides, the CDR3 is TGTGCCAGCAGCTTGGGGACGGTTTCCTACGAGCAGTACTTC. Residues: CASSLGTVSYEQYF.

The CDR3 DNA reads as TGCAGCGTTGCGCGGCAGGACAGCTACGAGCAGTACTTC. This translates into CSVARQDSYEQYF. The chain uses TRBV29-1 and TRBJ2-7; weak D call: TRBD1 (6 bases). V dropped 4 bases and J dropped 3 bases, with 13 bases sitting between them. Germline V gene lookup returns CDR1 SQVTM and CDR2 ANQGSEA. The CDR3 sequence is 13 residues long.

This clonotype was counted a single time. The J gene is TRBJ1-5, the V gene TRBV20-1; no reliable D call. The CDR3 contains 15 residues. Trimming left V 1 base short and J 10 bases short, with 20 bases between. Per germline, CDR1 DFQATT and CDR2 SNEGSKA (reference sequence). CDR3 region: CSARGQDRLVKPQHF. The CDR3 coding sequence is TGCAGTGCTAGAGGCCAGGATCGTCTAGTGAAACCCCAGCATTTT.

Written as DNA, the CDR3 is TGTGCCAGCAGCCCAGATCGGACAGGGGCGATGGAAAAACTGTTTTTT. Its protein product is CASSPDRTGAMEKLFF. The chain uses TRBV11-2 and TRBJ1-4, with 9 nucleotides matching TRBD1. The V segment lost 5 bases and the J segment 8 bases; nucleotides outside the gene matches: 12. The CDR3 loop spans 16 amino acids. Germline V CDR1 and CDR2: SGHAT, FQNNGV.